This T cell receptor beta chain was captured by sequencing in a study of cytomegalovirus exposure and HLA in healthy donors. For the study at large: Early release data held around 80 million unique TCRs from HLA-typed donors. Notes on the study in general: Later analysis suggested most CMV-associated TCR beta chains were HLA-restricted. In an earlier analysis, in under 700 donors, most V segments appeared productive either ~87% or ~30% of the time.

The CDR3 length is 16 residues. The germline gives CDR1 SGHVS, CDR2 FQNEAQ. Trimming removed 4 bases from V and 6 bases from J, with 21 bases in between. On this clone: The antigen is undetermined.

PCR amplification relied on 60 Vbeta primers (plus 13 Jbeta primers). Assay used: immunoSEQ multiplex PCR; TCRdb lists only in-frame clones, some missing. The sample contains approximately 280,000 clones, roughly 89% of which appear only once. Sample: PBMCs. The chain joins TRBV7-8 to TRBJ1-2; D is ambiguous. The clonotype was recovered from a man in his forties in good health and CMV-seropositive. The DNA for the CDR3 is TGTGCCAGCAGCTATAGCTTGCAGCAAGAGATCAATGGCTACACCTTC. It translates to CASSYSLQQEINGYTF.